This T cell receptor (beta chain) was identified in a study of T-cell memory formation after mild COVID-19. Via MiXCR, TCRdb re-called the 5' RACE reads, giving one row per CDR3 protein. Among roughly 130,000 distinct CDR3 sequences listed, over 15% were seen once. V was pared by 6 bases and J by 4 bases, with 6 bases of the junction left unmatched. Germline CDR1 reads SGHNT; CDR2 reads YENEEA. This CDR3 region has 14 residues. The sequenced sample consisted of PBMCs or a T cell subset sorted from them (not recorded which). This clonotype originated in a man aged 18 to 29 who had mild COVID-19 (a few samples of this study predate the infection). Cell type and time point are not known. The chain links TRBV11-3 to TRBJ2-3; 8 bases fit TRBD2. The CDR3: CASSSGGGPDTQYF. CDR3 DNA sequence: TGTGCCAGCAGTAGTGGCGGGGGGCCAGATACGCAGTATTTT.